This record concerns one T cell receptor (beta chain) sequence. The data were obtained in a study of blood T cell repertoires in COVID-19. As for the study in general: The United States, Italy and Spain provided the acute and convalescent COVID-19 samples. The cDNA or gDNA used as material had been derived from T cells, B-cell-depleted T cells, or PBMCs.

Trimming pared 6 bases from V and 4 bases from J, leaving 23 bases between. Germline assignment: CDR1 SGHNT and CDR2 YENEEA. The CDR3 has 17 residues. Data came from immunoSEQ multiplex PCR; TCRdb stores just in-frame clones and leaves some out. The repertoire holds more than 400,000 clones, with 75% to 90% as singletons. The origin of this receptor is a human donor in a cohort sampled during active COVID-19. Sequenced input: peripheral blood. The V and J genes are TRBV11-3 and TRBJ2-3; D perhaps matches TRBD1 (6 bases). The CDR3 spells CASSQRWDTISPDTQYF. Written as DNA, the CDR3 is TGTGCCAGCAGTCAGAGGTGGGACACTATTAGCCCAGATACGCAGTATTTT.